The rows below give T cell receptor beta chains drawn from one sample of a study of cytomegalovirus exposure and HLA in healthy donors. Repertoires were generated with immunoSEQ multiplex PCR, while TCRdb's copy carries only in-frame clones and drops some. The data contain 45,000 to 65,000 clones, 90% to 95% of them singletons. Specimen: PBMCs. These receptors came from a woman aged 18-30 years in good health and CMV-seropositive. CDR3s include the opening cysteine and the closing phenylalanine or tryptophan. Fields, in order: J gene, D gene, V gene, clone size, CDR3 DNA, CDR3 protein. D genes are given only for firm matches. The size of a clone is reported for some rows only, either as once, few or many, or as a class for expanded clones.

>TRBJ1-1|-|TRBV28|-
TGTGCCAGCGGGCCGGCGACAGGGAACACTGAAGCTTTCTTT
CASGPATGNTEAFF
>TRBJ1-5|TRBD1|TRBV16|-
TGTGCCAGCAGCCAATTAGGGACAGCCTATCAGCCCCAGCATTTT
CASSQLGTAYQPQHF
>TRBJ2-5|-|TRBV7-2|-
TGTGCCAGCAGCCGCGACCAAGAGACCCAGTACTTC
CASSRDQETQYF
>TRBJ2-7|-|TRBV28|-
TGTGCCAGCAACGACAGGATGGGGGAGCAGTACTTC
CASNDRMGEQYF
>TRBJ1-6|-|TRBV18|-
TGTGCCAGCTCACCTCCTGACATGGGGAGCTCCTATAATTCACCCCTCCACTTT
CASSPPDMGSSYNSPLHF
>TRBJ2-7|TRBD1|TRBV11-2|-
TGTGCCAGCAGCTTATATGGCAGGGGGCTCGAGCAGTACTTC
CASSLYGRGLEQYF
>TRBJ2-5|-|TRBV28|-
TGTGCCAGCAGTCCGACAGGAGAGACCCAGTACTTC
CASSPTGETQYF
>TRBJ2-1|TRBD2|TRBV6-4|-
TGTGCCAGCAGTGAGGCTAGCGGGGGGGCGCATGAGCAGTTCTTC
CASSEASGGAHEQFF
>TRBJ1-1|-|TRBV6-5|-
TGTGCCAGCATCCCGGTCGGACAGACTAACACTGAAGCTTTCTTT
CASIPVGQTNTEAFF
>TRBJ2-3|TRBD2|TRBV5-1|once
TGCGCCAGCAGTGGCGGGGGACTCTCTAGCACAGATACGCAGTATTTT
CASSGGGLSSTDTQYF
>TRBJ2-7|-|TRBV4-2|once
TGTGCCAGCCGACTACGACAGGATGCGTCCTACGAGCAGTACTTC
CASRLRQDASYEQYF
>TRBJ1-2|-|TRBV4-3|-
TGCGCCAGCAGCCAAGGCTCCGCGGGGGGCTACACCTTC
CASSQGSAGGYTF
>TRBJ2-7|-|TRBV11-1|-
TGTGCCAGCAGCTTTGGAGGGGCACTGCTCAGCTCCTACGAGCAGTACTTC
CASSFGGALLSSYEQYF
>TRBJ1-5|TRBD1|TRBV6-5|-
TGTGCCAGCAGGGGAACCGGGACAGGGAATCAGCCCCAGCATTTT
CASRGTGTGNQPQHF
>TRBJ2-7|-|TRBV27|-
TGTGCCAGCAGTTTAGGAGGAAGCAACACCTACGAGCAGTACTTC
CASSLGGSNTYEQYF
>TRBJ2-5|TRBD2|TRBV4-3|-
TGCGCCAGCAGCCAACGGGCTAGCGGGGGCCAAGAGACCCAGTACTTC
CASSQRASGGQETQYF
>TRBJ1-2|-|TRBV5-1|once
TGCGCCAGCAGCGGAGTGAGCGGCTACACCTTC
CASSGVSGYTF
>TRBJ1-6|-|TRBV6-1|-
TGTGCCAGCACAAATCCGGACAGCACCAATTCACCCCTCCACTTT
CASTNPDSTNSPLHF
>TRBJ1-2|-|TRBV6-5|-
TGTGCCAGCAGTTACAGGTCTCTAGGAGGCTACACCTTC
CASSYRSLGGYTF
>TRBJ1-4|-|TRBV18|-
TGTGCCAGCTCAACCTCCCCAGGGCTCGTTGAAAAACTGTTTTTT
CASSTSPGLVEKLFF
>TRBJ1-6|-|TRBV5-1|-
TGCGCCAGCAGCTTGACGGGGGGTAATTCACCCCTCCACTTT
CASSLTGGNSPLHF
>TRBJ1-3|-|TRBV9|-
TGTGCCAGCAGCGTAGAAGGGAGCTCTGGAAACACCATATATTTT
CASSVEGSSGNTIYF
>TRBJ2-1|TRBD1|TRBV12-5|-
TGTGCTAGTGGTCTAACCGGGACAGGGGGATGGCAGTTCTTC
CASGLTGTGGWQFF
>TRBJ2-1|-|TRBV7-2|-
TGTGCCAGCACCCTAGGGACTCTTCCGAACAATGAGCAGTTCTTC
CASTLGTLPNNEQFF
>TRBJ2-1|TRBD2|TRBV5-1|-
TGCGCCAGCAGCCGCGGGGGGGAGACCTACAATGAGCAGTTCTTC
CASSRGGETYNEQFF
>TRBJ1-5|TRBD1|TRBV18|-
TGTGCCAGCTCACCGGGACAGGCTAATCAGCCCCAGCATTTT
CASSPGQANQPQHF
>TRBJ1-2|-|TRBV5-6|-
TGTGCCAGCAGCCAAATTGGACTGCCCTATGGCTACACCTTC
CASSQIGLPYGYTF
>TRBJ1-6|TRBD1|TRBV5-1|-
TGCGCCAGCAGCGGGACAGGGGACGATTCACCCCTCCACTTT
CASSGTGDDSPLHF
>TRBJ1-2|-|TRBV7-9|-
TGTGCCAGCAGCCGTCGAGGGAACTATGGCTACACCTTC
CASSRRGNYGYTF
>TRBJ1-1|TRBD1|TRBV9|-
TGTGCCAGCAGCTCAAGCCAGGGGGTGGCTGAAGCTTTCTTT
CASSSSQGVAEAFF
>TRBJ2-7|TRBD1|TRBV6-5|-
TGTGCCAGCAGAGAGACAGGGGCGGAGGGCGAGCAGTACTTC
CASRETGAEGEQYF
>TRBJ2-1|TRBD2|TRBV27|-
TGTGCCAGCAGTTTAGCGGGGGGGCCTTACAATGAGCAGTTCTTC
CASSLAGGPYNEQFF
>TRBJ2-7|TRBD1|TRBV5-1|-
TGCGCCAGCAGCACCCCGACAGGGGGAAGCGAGCAGTACTTC
CASSTPTGGSEQYF
>TRBJ1-4|-|TRBV18|-
TGTGCCAGCTCAACAAACAGGGATTCAACTAATGAAAAACTGTTTTTT
CASSTNRDSTNEKLFF
>TRBJ1-5|-|TRBV30|-
TGTGCCTGGAGTGTACGGGGCGGGGGCGACCATCAGCCCCAGCATTTT
CAWSVRGGGDHQPQHF
>TRBJ1-5|-|TRBV6-4|-
TGTGCCAGCAGTGGGACAGCAAATCAGCCCCAGCATTTT
CASSGTANQPQHF
>TRBJ1-3|-|TRBV7-6|few
TGTGCCAGCAGCCCCTATGCGGGTCGCGGAAACACCATATATTTT
CASSPYAGRGNTIYF
>TRBJ1-4|TRBD1|TRBV4-1|-
TGCGCCAGCAGCCAAGGCAGTCCAGGGGGCGGGGGTTTGGTGGAAAAACTGTTTTTT
CASSQGSPGGGGLVEKLFF
>TRBJ2-7|-|TRBV20-1|once
TGCAGTGCTCGTTCCCCCTACGAGCAGTACTTC
CSARSPYEQYF
>TRBJ2-3|-|TRBV28|-
TGTGCCAGCACCCTAGTCGCCGGCACAGATACGCAGTATTTT
CASTLVAGTDTQYF
>TRBJ1-1|-|TRBV2|-
TGTGCCAGCAGAGAACTCAGGAACACTGAAGCTTTCTTT
CASRELRNTEAFF